This TCR beta chain stems from a study of response to subunit inactivated influenza vaccine. Findings and caveats of the study: The authors suggested that few new T cells are recruited per seasonal influenza vaccination.

This clonotype was seen many times. What it recognizes is unknown. In TCRdb, the RT-PCR reads were re-called with MiXCR into one record per CDR3 protein. This table has hundreds of thousands of distinct CDR3 sequences, less than 15% appearing once. The CDR3 is 13 amino acids. Trimming stripped 7 bases from V and 6 bases from J, with 14 bases between. Germline V gives CDR1 SGHAT, CDR2 FQNNGV. The specimen was PBMCs from blood, collected less than 15 days before vaccination. The receptor comes from a man aged 50 or older who received an inactivated influenza vaccine. The J gene is TRBJ2-3, the V gene TRBV11-2; D is uncertain. As DNA, the CDR3 is TGTGCCAGCAATCAAGATAGAAGGGATACGCAGTATTTT. As protein: CASNQDRRDTQYF.